What follows describes a single T cell receptor beta chain. This specimen comes from a study of shared T cell receptors in the human thymus. The CDR3 consists of 15 residues. The V segment lost 6 bases and the J segment 3 bases; nucleotides outside the gene matches: 6. Germline CDR1 and CDR2: MNHEY and SMNVEV (reference sequence). The protocol was immunoSEQ multiplex PCR, while the TCRdb copy is restricted to in-frame clones and leaves out a portion. In the table there are some 700,000 clones, over 75% of which are singletons. A further study also used this sample, focusing on human thymus T cells. From that paper: Healthy Finnish infants undergoing corrective surgery for congenital heart defects were used as donors. Thymus tissue for the work was resected from patients undergoing corrective heart surgery. Biased V and J segment usage appeared in thymus and peripheral blood. As related research reported, thymic repertoires overlapped highly among unrelated individuals.

This chain uses TRBV27 with TRBJ2-5, with 11 bases matching TRBD2. Material for sequencing was thymocytes. This TCR came from a girl under three years old with a congenital heart defect. CDR3 coding DNA: TGTGCCAGCAGCTATAGCGGGGGGGAAGAAGAGACCCAGTACTTC. This gives the protein CASSYSGGEEETQYF.